This TCR beta chain was retrieved from a study of T-cell reconstitution after alpha-beta-depleted transplantation in children. This clonotype was counted ten times or more. Molecular barcoding with unique molecular identifiers was used for the TCRbeta library. TCRdb reprocessed the PCR reads via MiXCR and lists one record per CDR3 protein. The data hold 200,000 to 250,000 distinct CDR3 sequences, with approximately 8.4% observed a single time. The junction had 4 bases not matched to a gene; V was cut back by 5 bases and J by 0 bases. This CDR3 is built from 16 residues. The chain is built from TRBV12-3 or TRBV12-4 and TRBJ2-7; 13 positions agree with TRBD2. The receptor comes from a male patient aged 2 to 10 who had a stem cell transplant for acute myeloid leukemia, so the T cells may come from the graft donor. The specimen was PBMCs, mostly from graft donor cells, collected 360 days after TCRalphabeta/CD19-depleted stem cell transplant. The chain's CDR3 is CASSGGLAGLSYEQYF. The CDR3 DNA follows: TGTGCCAGCAGTGGGGGACTAGCGGGACTCTCCTACGAGCAGTACTTC.